These T cell receptor beta chains were read from a single sample in a study of blood T cell repertoires in COVID-19. Generated by immunoSEQ multiplex PCR, the TCRdb table keeps only in-frame clones and is missing some. The table lists about 220,000 clones, almost 85% of them singletons. Sequencing input: PBMCs or T cells enriched from blood (not recorded which). Receptors were obtained from a man in his forties who had recovered from COVID-19. Both conserved end residues are part of each CDR3. A D gene is named only where the DNA matches it firmly. Size tells how often a clone was seen (once, few, many) or the class of an expanded clone, and some rows leave it out.

NA,TRBV21-1,TRBJ2-5,NA,CAISLGGGLQETQYF,TGTGCCATATCCTTGGGGGGAGGACTCCAAGAGACCCAGTACTTC
NA,TRBV5-6,TRBJ1-2,NA,CASSSPRAGYGYTF,TGTGCCAGCAGCTCCCCTCGGGCGGGCTATGGCTACACCTTC
NA,TRBV7-8,TRBJ1-2,NA,CASSFNPGAQSGYTF,TGTGCCAGCAGCTTTAATCCAGGGGCGCAAAGCGGCTACACCTTC
TRBD2,TRBV7-8,TRBJ2-7,NA,CASSSSGGYEQYF,TGTGCCAGCAGTTCTAGCGGGGGCTACGAGCAGTACTTC
TRBD1,TRBV6-2/TRBV6-3,TRBJ1-1,NA,CASSLTGGTEAFF,TGTGCCAGCAGCCTGACAGGGGGCACTGAAGCTTTCTTT
NA,TRBV7-3,TRBJ1-3,NA,CASSLRGGGNTIYF,TGTGCCAGCAGCTTAAGAGGGGGTGGAAACACCATATATTTT
NA,TRBV10-2,TRBJ1-1,NA,CASSLPKAGNTEAFF,TGCGCCAGCAGCCTCCCCAAGGCGGGGAACACTGAAGCTTTCTTT
TRBD1,TRBV2,TRBJ1-5,NA,CASSTGTGGFQPQHF,TGTGCCAGCAGCACCGGGACAGGGGGTTTTCAGCCCCAGCATTTT
TRBD1,TRBV9,TRBJ1-2,NA,CASSSSTGGSLYGYTF,TGTGCCAGCAGTTCCTCCACAGGGGGCTCACTCTATGGCTACACCTTC
TRBD1,TRBV7-3,TRBJ1-1,NA,CASSSQTGGKAFF,TGTGCCAGCAGCTCCCAGACAGGGGGCAAAGCTTTCTTT
NA,TRBV7-2,TRBJ1-4,NA,CASSLRGRDEKLFF,TGTGCCAGCAGCCTGAGGGGGAGAGATGAAAAACTGTTTTTT
TRBD1,TRBV27,TRBJ1-5,NA,CASSSGQGWDQPQHF,TGTGCCAGCAGTTCAGGACAGGGGTGGGATCAGCCCCAGCATTTT
NA,TRBV30,TRBJ2-7,once,CAWSVQGGSYEQYF,TGTGCCTGGAGTGTACAGGGGGGGAGTTACGAGCAGTACTTC
NA,TRBV29-1,TRBJ2-5,NA,CSTDSPRETQYF,TGCAGTACGGACAGCCCGCGAGAGACCCAGTACTTC
TRBD1,TRBV28,TRBJ1-5,NA,CASSLWGQNQPQHF,TGTGCCAGCAGTTTATGGGGACAGAATCAGCCCCAGCATTTT
TRBD1,TRBV5-1,TRBJ1-1,NA,CASSLMSTGATEAFF,TGCGCCAGCAGCTTAATGTCGACAGGGGCCACTGAAGCTTTCTTT
TRBD2,TRBV6-5,TRBJ2-7,NA,CASGLAGGSYEQYF,TGTGCCTCTGGACTAGCGGGAGGGTCCTACGAGCAGTACTTC
NA,TRBV9,TRBJ1-1,NA,CASSVVTGPGEAFF,TGTGCCAGCAGCGTAGTCACAGGCCCAGGTGAAGCTTTCTTT
NA,TRBV28,TRBJ1-1,few,CASSPRTEAFF,TGTGCCAGCAGCCCTCGGACTGAAGCTTTCTTT
NA,TRBV7-9,TRBJ1-1,once,CASGRDRAFGAFF,TGTGCCAGCGGGAGGGACCGGGCGTTCGGAGCTTTCTTT
NA,TRBV7-8,TRBJ1-5,NA,CASSLTSSLYSNQPQHF,TGTGCCAGCAGCCTAACTTCTTCTCTCTATAGCAATCAGCCCCAGCATTTT
TRBD2,TRBV30,TRBJ2-1,NA,CAWSVLAGAREQFF,TGTGCCTGGAGTGTACTAGCGGGAGCGCGTGAGCAGTTCTTC
TRBD1,TRBV6-5,TRBJ2-7,NA,CASSHRGSYEQYF,TGTGCCAGCAGCCACAGGGGCTCCTACGAGCAGTACTTC
TRBD1,TRBV10-3,TRBJ2-5,NA,CAVRTGGETQYF,TGTGCCGTTAGGACAGGAGGAGAGACCCAGTACTTC
TRBD2,TRBV7-9,TRBJ2-1,NA,CASSPLPGGFEQFF,TGTGCCAGCAGCCCCCTTCCGGGAGGTTTTGAGCAGTTCTTC
NA,TRBV6-5,TRBJ2-3,NA,CASSYSGGASTDTQYF,TGTGCCAGCAGTTACTCAGGGGGGGCGAGCACAGATACGCAGTATTTT
TRBD1,TRBV29-1,TRBJ1-1,NA,CSVGDRGEAFF,TGCAGCGTTGGGGACAGGGGTGAAGCTTTCTTT
NA,TRBV7-7,TRBJ2-2,NA,CASSSQGRGSGELFF,TGTGCCAGCAGCTCCCAGGGCCGGGGGTCCGGGGAGCTGTTTTTT